The clone carrying this TCR beta chain was seen many times. Its antigen is currently unknown. TCRdb used MiXCR to reprocess the multiplex PCR reads, holding one entry per CDR3 protein. Of some 120,000 distinct CDR3 sequences in the sample, 15% to 20% were seen once. The sample is drawn from a study of breast tumors, draining lymph nodes, adjacent tissues. The lymph nodes were axillary draining lymph nodes from breast cancer patients. Study results and limitations: That most tumor T cells come from lymph nodes remained unproven. Most tumor T cells seemingly derive from lymph node, then expand in tumor. Tumors had less TCR diversity than lymph nodes, more than nontumor tissue.

Germline V gives CDR1 SGHTS, CDR2 YDEGEE. The CDR3 sequence is 15 residues long. V was pared by 5 bases and J by 6 bases, with 10 bases of the junction left unmatched. This TCR came from a female donor with breast cancer. Some clones in this sample may be carry-over from other donors' samples. The V call is TRBV5-8, the J call TRBJ2-1; the match to TRBD2 covers 8 bases. Sequenced: axillary lymph node tissue. The CDR3 coding sequence is TGTGCCAGCAGACTTGGCGGGGGGCCAGGCAATGAGCAGTTCTTC. Protein product: CASRLGGGPGNEQFF.